The present T cell receptor (beta chain) was sequenced within a study of identical twins. The length of the CDR3 is 15 residues. V trimming: 5 bases; J trimming: 1 base; junction bases outside the gene matches: 4. Germline lookup yields CDR1 MNHEY and CDR2 SVGEGT. In TCRdb, the 5' RACE reads were re-called with MiXCR into one record per CDR3 protein. The sample has a few hundred thousand distinct CDR3 sequences; less than 25% are singletons. These data also formed part of another study, on T cells expressing NK-cell markers.

Source material: CD4+ T cells sorted from blood. The J gene is TRBJ2-3, the V gene TRBV6-2 or TRBV6-3; 9 bases match TRBD2. This receptor was taken from a woman between 18 and 29 years old in good health. CDR3 sequence (DNA): TGTGCCAGCAGTCTAGCGGGACGGGGCACAGATACGCAGTATTTT. Translating gives CASSLAGRGTDTQYF.